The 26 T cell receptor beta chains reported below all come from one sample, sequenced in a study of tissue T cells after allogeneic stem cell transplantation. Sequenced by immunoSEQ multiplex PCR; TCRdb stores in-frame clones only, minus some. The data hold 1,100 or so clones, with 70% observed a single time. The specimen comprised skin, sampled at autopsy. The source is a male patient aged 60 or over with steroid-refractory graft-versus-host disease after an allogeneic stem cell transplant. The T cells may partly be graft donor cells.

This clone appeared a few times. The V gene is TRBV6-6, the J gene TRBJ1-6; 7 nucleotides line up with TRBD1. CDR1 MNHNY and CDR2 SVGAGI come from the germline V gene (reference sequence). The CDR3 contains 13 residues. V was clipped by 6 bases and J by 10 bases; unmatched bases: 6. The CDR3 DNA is TGTGCCAGCAGATATGACAGGGTCTCACCCCTCCACTTT. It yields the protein CASRYDRVSPLHF.

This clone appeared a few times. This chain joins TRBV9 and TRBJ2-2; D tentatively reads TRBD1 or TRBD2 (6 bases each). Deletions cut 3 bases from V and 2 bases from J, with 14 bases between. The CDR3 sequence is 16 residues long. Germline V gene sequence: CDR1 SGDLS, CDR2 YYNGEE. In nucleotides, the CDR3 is TGTGCCAGCAGCGGGGGGGCTAGCCAAAACACCGGGGAGCTGTTTTTT. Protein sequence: CASSGGASQNTGELFF.

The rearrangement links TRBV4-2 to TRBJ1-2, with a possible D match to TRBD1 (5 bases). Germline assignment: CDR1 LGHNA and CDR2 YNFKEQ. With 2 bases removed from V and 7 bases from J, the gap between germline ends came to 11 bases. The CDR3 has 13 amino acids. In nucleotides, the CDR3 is TGTGCCAGCAGCCAACGCAGGGAGGTTGGCTACACCTTC. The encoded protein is CASSQRREVGYTF.

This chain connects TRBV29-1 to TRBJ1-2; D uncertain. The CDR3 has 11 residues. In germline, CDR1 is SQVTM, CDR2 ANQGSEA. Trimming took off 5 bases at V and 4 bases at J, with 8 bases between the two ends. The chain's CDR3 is CSVQETYGYTF. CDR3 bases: TGCAGCGTTCAGGAGACCTATGGCTACACCTTC. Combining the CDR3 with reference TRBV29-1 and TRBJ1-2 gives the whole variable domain SAVISQKPSRDICQRGTSLTIQCQVDSQVTMMFWYRQQPGQSLTLIATANQGSEATYESGFVIDKFPISRPNLTFSTLTVSNMSPEDSSIYLCSVQETYGYTFGSGTRLTVV.

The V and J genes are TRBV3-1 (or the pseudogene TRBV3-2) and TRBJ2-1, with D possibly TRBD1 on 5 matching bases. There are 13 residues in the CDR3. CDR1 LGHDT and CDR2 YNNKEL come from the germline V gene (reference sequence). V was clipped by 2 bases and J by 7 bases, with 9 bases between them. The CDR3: CASSQLGRNEQFF. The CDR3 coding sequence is TGTGCCAGCAGCCAATTGGGGCGAAATGAGCAGTTCTTC.

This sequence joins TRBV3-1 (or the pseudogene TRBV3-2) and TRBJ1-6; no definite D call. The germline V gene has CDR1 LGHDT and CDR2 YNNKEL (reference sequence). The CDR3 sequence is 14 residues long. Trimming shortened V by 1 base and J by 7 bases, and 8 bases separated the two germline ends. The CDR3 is CASSQAQPNSPLHF. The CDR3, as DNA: TGTGCCAGCAGCCAAGCACAGCCAAATTCACCCCTCCACTTT.

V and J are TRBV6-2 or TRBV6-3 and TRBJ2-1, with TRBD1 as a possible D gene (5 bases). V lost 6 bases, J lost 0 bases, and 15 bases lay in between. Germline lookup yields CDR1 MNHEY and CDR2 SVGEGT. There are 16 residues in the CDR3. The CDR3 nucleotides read TGTGCCAGCAGCAGTGGGGCGATCAGCTCCTACAATGAGCAGTTCTTC. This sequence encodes CASSSGAISSYNEQFF.

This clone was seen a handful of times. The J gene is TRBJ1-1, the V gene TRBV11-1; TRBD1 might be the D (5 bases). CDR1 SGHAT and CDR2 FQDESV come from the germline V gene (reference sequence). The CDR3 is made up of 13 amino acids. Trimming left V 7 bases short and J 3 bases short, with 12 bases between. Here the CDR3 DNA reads TGTGCCAGCAATCCCGGAGGGGACACTGAAGCTTTCTTT. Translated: CASNPGGDTEAFF.

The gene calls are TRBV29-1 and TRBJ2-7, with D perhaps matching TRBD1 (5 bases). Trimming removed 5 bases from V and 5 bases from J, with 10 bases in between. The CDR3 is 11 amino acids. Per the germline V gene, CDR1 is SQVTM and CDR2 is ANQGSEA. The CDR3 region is CSVSGYNEQYF. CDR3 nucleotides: TGCAGCGTTTCAGGGTACAACGAGCAGTACTTC.

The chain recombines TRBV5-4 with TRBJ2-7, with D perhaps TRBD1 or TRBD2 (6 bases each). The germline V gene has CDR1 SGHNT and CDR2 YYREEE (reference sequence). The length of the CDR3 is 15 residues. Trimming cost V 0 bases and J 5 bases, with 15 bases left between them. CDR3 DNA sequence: TGTGCCAGCAGCTTGGAAGGCAGGGGCGGGAACGAGCAGTACTTC. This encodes CASSLEGRGGNEQYF.

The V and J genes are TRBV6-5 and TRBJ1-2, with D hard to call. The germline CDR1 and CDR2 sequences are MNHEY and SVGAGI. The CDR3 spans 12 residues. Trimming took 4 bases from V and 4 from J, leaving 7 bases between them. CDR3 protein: CASSSPGYGYTF. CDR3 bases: TGTGCCAGCAGTTCCCCGGGCTATGGCTACACCTTC.

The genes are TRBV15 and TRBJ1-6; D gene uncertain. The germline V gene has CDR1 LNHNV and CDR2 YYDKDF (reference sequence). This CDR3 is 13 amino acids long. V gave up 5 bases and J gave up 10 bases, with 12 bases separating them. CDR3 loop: CATSGDLSSPLHF. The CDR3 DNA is TGTGCCACCAGCGGGGATCTGTCATCACCCCTCCACTTT.

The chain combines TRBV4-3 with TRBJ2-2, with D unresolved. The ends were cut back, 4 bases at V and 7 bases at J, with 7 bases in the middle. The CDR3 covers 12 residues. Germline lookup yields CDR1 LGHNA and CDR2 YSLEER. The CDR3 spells CASSPSDGELFF. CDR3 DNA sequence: TGCGCCAGCAGCCCTTCGGACGGGGAGCTGTTTTTT.

The CDR3 DNA reads TGTGCCAGCAGCTTGGGACTAGCGGGGGGTTCCACAGATACGCAGTATTTT. It encodes CASSLGLAGGSTDTQYF. V and J are TRBV5-8 and TRBJ2-3; 13 bases are a match to TRBD2. Per germline, CDR1 SGHTS and CDR2 YDEGEE. The CDR3 totals 17 residues. The junction had 3 bases not matched to a gene; V was cut back by 0 bases and J by 2 bases.

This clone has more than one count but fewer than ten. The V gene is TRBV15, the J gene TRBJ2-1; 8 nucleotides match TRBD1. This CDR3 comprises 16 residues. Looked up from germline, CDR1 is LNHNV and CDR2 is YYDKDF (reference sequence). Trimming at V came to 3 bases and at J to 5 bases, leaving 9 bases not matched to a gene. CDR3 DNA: TGTGCCACCAGCAGGGTAACCGGGACAGGACACAATGAGCAGTTCTTC. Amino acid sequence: CATSRVTGTGHNEQFF.

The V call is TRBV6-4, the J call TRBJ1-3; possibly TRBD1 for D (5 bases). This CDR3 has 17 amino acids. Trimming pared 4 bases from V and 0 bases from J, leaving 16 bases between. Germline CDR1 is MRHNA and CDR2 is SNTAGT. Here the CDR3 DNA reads TGTGCCAGCAGTGTCTTTTGGGGCAGCATCTCTGGAAACACCATATATTTT. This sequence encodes CASSVFWGSISGNTIYF.

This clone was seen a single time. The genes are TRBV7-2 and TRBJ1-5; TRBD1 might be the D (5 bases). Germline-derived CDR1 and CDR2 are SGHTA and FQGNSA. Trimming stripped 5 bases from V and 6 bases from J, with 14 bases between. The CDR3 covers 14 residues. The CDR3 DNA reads TGTGCCAGCAGCCACGACAGCGTGGGTCAGCCCCAGCATTTT. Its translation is CASSHDSVGQPQHF.

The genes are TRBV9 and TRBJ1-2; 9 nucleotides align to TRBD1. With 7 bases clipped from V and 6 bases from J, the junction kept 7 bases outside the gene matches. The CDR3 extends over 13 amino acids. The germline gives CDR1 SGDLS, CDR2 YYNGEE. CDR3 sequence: CASGEDRGDGYTF. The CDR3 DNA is TGTGCCAGCGGAGAGGACAGGGGAGATGGCTACACCTTC. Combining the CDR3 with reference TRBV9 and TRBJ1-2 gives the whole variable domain DSGVTQTPKHLITATGQRVTLRCSPRSGDLSVYWYQQSLDQGLQFLIQYYNGEERAKGNILERFSAQQFPDLHSELNLSSLELGDSALYFCASGEDRGDGYTFGSGTRLTVV.

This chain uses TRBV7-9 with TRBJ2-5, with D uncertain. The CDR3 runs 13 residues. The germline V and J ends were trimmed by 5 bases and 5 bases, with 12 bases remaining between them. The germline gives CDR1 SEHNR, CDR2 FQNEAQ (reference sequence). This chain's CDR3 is CASSHGVLETQYF. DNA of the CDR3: TGTGCCAGCAGCCATGGGGTTCTGGAGACCCAGTACTTC.

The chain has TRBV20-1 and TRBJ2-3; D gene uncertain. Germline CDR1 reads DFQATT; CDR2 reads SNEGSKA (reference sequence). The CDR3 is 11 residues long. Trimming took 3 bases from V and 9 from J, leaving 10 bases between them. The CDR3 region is CSARMTYTQYF. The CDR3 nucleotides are TGCAGTGCTAGGATGACATACACGCAGTATTTT.

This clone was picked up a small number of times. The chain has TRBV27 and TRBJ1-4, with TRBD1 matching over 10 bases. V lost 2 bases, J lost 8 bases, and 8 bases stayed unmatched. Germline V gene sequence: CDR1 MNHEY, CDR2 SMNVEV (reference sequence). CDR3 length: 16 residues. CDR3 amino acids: CASSLRPGQGREKLFF. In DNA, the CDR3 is TGTGCCAGCAGTTTACGGCCGGGACAGGGGAGGGAAAAACTGTTTTTT. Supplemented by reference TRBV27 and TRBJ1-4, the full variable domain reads EAQVTQNPRYLITVTGKKLTVTCSQNMNHEYMSWYRQDPGLGLRQIYYSMNVEVTDKGDVPEGYKVSRKEKRNFPLILESPSPNQTSLYFCASSLRPGQGREKLFFGSGTQLSVL.

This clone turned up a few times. The CDR3 sequence: CASIAENTGELFF. CDR3 nucleotides: TGTGCCAGCATCGCGGAGAACACCGGGGAGCTGTTTTTT. The chain joins TRBV5-4 to TRBJ2-2; D remains unclear. With 6 bases removed from V and 1 base from J, the gap between germline ends came to 7 bases. CDR1 is SGHNT, CDR2 YYREEE, per germline (reference sequence). The CDR3 spans 13 residues.

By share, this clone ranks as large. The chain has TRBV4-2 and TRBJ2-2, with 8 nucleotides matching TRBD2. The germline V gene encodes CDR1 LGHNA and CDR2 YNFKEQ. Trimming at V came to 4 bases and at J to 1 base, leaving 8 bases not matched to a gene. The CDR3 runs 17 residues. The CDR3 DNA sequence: TGTGCCAGCAGCCGATCCATAGCGGGGAAGAACACCGGGGAGCTGTTTTTT. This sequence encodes CASSRSIAGKNTGELFF.

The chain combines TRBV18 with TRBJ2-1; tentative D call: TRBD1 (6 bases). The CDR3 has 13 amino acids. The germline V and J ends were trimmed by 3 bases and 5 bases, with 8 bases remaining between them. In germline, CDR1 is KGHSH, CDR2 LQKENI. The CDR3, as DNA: TGTGCCAGCTCACCGCAGGGGAACAATGAGCAGTTCTTC. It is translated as CASSPQGNNEQFF.

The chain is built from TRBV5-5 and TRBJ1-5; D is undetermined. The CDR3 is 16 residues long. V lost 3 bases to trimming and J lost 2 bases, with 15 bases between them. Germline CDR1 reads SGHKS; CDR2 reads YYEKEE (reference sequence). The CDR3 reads CASSSAPPRGNQPQHF. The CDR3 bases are TGTGCCAGCAGCTCGGCCCCCCCACGGGGCAATCAGCCCCAGCATTTT.

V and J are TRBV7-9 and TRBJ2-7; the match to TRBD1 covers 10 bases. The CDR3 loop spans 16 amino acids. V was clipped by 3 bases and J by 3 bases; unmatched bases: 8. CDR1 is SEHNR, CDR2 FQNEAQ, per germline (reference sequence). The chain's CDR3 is CASSFHPGQGIYEQYF. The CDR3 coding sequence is TGTGCCAGCAGCTTTCATCCGGGACAGGGGATCTACGAGCAGTACTTC.